Shown below are 15 T cell receptor beta chains from a single sample sequenced in a study of OX40 agonist ivuxolimab in advanced cancers. Sequencing was performed with immunoSEQ multiplex PCR; in TCRdb, only in-frame clones are kept and a portion is missing. The sample includes tens of thousands of clones, 80% of them seen just once. The sample was CD4+ or CD8+ T cells sorted from blood, taken in a trial of the OX40 agonist ivuxolimab. These TCRs come from an adult with an advanced solid tumor such as melanoma, head and neck, liver or kidney cancer.

This chain uses TRBV6-5 with TRBJ1-3; 7 positions agree with TRBD1. CDR3 size: 16 residues. The germline V gene encodes CDR1 MNHEY and CDR2 SVGAGI. Trimming cost V 4 bases and J 1 base; bases outside gene matches: 7. The CDR3 spells CASSSGTVLSGNTIYF. CDR3 bases: TGTGCCAGCAGTTCTGGGACAGTCCTTTCTGGAAACACCATATATTTT.

The J gene is TRBJ2-7, the V gene TRBV7-2, with D perhaps TRBD1 or TRBD2 (5 bases each). This CDR3 has 14 amino acids. The V end lost 4 bases, the J end lost 0 bases, and 10 bases lay between the germline ends. CDR1 and CDR2 from the germline V gene are SGHTA and FQGNSA. In DNA, the CDR3 is TGTGCCAGCAGCTCGGGACCGAGCTCCTACGAGCAGTACTTC. It codes for CASSSGPSSYEQYF.

This clone qualifies as medium-sized. The genes are TRBV7-9 and TRBJ1-1; D is perhaps TRBD1 (6 bases). Trimming removed 5 bases from V and 3 bases from J, with 10 bases in between. CDR3 size: 13 residues. Germline values: CDR1 SEHNR, CDR2 FQNEAQ (reference sequence). CDR3 sequence (DNA): TGTGCCAGCAGCCAGGACAGCGACACTGAAGCTTTCTTT. It specifies CASSQDSDTEAFF. The entire variable domain, with the rest obtained from reference TRBV7-9 and TRBJ1-1, is as follows: DTGVSQNPRHKITKRGQNVTFRCDPISEHNRLYWYRQTLGQGPEFLTYFQNEAQLEKSRLLSDRFSAERPKGSFSTLEIQRTEQGDSAMYLCASSQDSDTEAFFGQGTRLTVV.

The V and J genes are TRBV29-1 and TRBJ2-4; the match to TRBD1 covers 7 bases. V shed 0 bases and J 3 bases; nucleotides not matched to a gene: 14. Germline V gives CDR1 SQVTM, CDR2 ANQGSEA. This CDR3 region has 18 residues. The CDR3 bases are TGCAGCGTTGAAGATCGTACAGGGGCCGTCCTAGGCAAAAACATTCAGTACTTC. As protein: CSVEDRTGAVLGKNIQYF. The full variable domain, completed using reference TRBV29-1 and TRBJ2-4, is SAVISQKPSRDICQRGTSLTIQCQVDSQVTMMFWYRQQPGQSLTLIATANQGSEATYESGFVIDKFPISRPNLTFSTLTVSNMSPEDSSIYLCSVEDRTGAVLGKNIQYFGAGTRLSVL.

This clone showed up just a few times. This rearrangement joins TRBV28 to TRBJ2-3, with D hard to call. Germline-derived CDR1 and CDR2 are MDHEN and SYDVKM. The ends were cut back, 10 bases at V and 5 bases at J, with 25 bases in the middle. CDR3 length: 16 amino acids. CDR3 coding DNA: TGTGCCACCACCGGACCAACGGGCCCCACAGTAGATACGCAGTATTTT. Amino acids: CATTGPTGPTVDTQYF.

This chain joins TRBV19 and TRBJ1-2; weak D call: TRBD1 (6 bases). Germline lookup yields CDR1 LNHDA and CDR2 SQIVND (reference sequence). Trimming took 7 bases from V and 4 from J, leaving 13 bases between them. The length of the CDR3 is 13 residues. CDR3 region: CASTVGGSYGYTF. In DNA, the CDR3 is TGTGCCAGTACCGTGGGGGGCTCCTATGGCTACACCTTC. Supplemented by reference TRBV19 and TRBJ1-2, the full variable domain reads DGGITQSPKYLFRKEGQNVTLSCEQNLNHDAMYWYRQDPGQGLRLIYYSQIVNDFQKGDIAEGYSVSREKKESFPLTVTSAQKNPTAFYLCASTVGGSYGYTFGSGTRLTVV.

The CDR3, as DNA: TGTGCCAGCAGTTGGGGACAGGGGGCCTCCTATAATTCACCCCTCCACTTT. As protein: CASSWGQGASYNSPLHF. The V call is TRBV27, the J call TRBJ1-6, with TRBD1 matching 12 bases. Trimming cost V 4 bases and J 0 bases; bases outside gene matches: 1. The length of the CDR3 is 17 residues. From germline, CDR1 is MNHEY and CDR2 SMNVEV (reference sequence).

In DNA form, the CDR3 reads TGTGCCATCAGTGAGCCAGGACAGATCTATGGCTACACCTTC. Translated: CAISEPGQIYGYTF. This chain uses TRBV10-3 with TRBJ1-2; possible D gene TRBD1, 6 bases. This CDR3 is built from 14 residues. Germline lookup yields CDR1 ENHRY and CDR2 SYGVKD. Trimming left V 2 bases short and J 4 bases short, with 11 bases between.

This chain uses TRBV10-3 with TRBJ2-3; TRBD2 might be the D (6 bases). CDR1 is ENHRY, CDR2 SYGVKD, per germline. V was clipped by 10 bases and J by 3 bases, with 20 bases between them. This CDR3 comprises 15 residues. The CDR3 nucleotides read TGTGCCACCTCCCCCGGCCTAGCGCCAACAGATACGCAGTATTTT. Its protein product is CATSPGLAPTDTQYF.

This clone was recorded only once. V usage is TRBV6-1 and J usage is TRBJ1-4, with D tentatively TRBD1 (6 bases). V was cut by 7 bases and J by 7 bases, with 13 bases left in between. From germline, CDR1 is MNHNS and CDR2 SASEGT. The CDR3 runs 13 residues. In nucleotides, the CDR3 is TGTGCCAGCACAAGAGGGGGAGGTGAAAAACTGTTTTTT. It is translated as CASTRGGGEKLFF.

This chain links TRBV27 with TRBJ1-1; D gene ambiguous. V gave up 2 bases and J gave up 1 base, with 8 bases separating them. This CDR3 has 14 residues. Germline CDR1 is MNHEY and CDR2 is SMNVEV (reference sequence). CDR3 coding DNA: TGTGCCAGCAGTTTAAGGGAGGGGAACACTGAAGCTTTCTTT. It codes for CASSLREGNTEAFF.

The V call is TRBV19, the J call TRBJ1-5; D possibly corresponds to TRBD1 (5 bases). The length of the CDR3 is 16 residues. V lost 1 base to trimming and J lost 2 bases, with 12 bases between them. Germline assignment: CDR1 LNHDA and CDR2 SQIVND (reference sequence). CDR3 coding DNA: TGTGCCAGTAGTATAGGCGGGGGACGCGGCAATCAGCCCCAGCATTTT. Protein: CASSIGGGRGNQPQHF.

The chain employs TRBV2 and TRBJ2-7, with D perhaps TRBD1 (5 bases). Germline lookup yields CDR1 SNHLY and CDR2 FYNNEI. This CDR3 has 12 residues. The germline V and J ends were trimmed by 1 base and 4 bases, with 5 bases remaining between them. The DNA of the CDR3 is TGTGCCAGCAGTGAAGACAGGTACGAGCAGTACTTC. Residues: CASSEDRYEQYF.

The rearrangement joins TRBV6-5 to TRBJ2-6; D gene ambiguous. Looked up from germline, CDR1 is MNHEY and CDR2 is SVGAGI. This CDR3 spans 15 amino acids. Trimming left V 6 bases short and J 0 bases short, with 9 bases between. The CDR3 sequence: CASRDLSSGANVLTF. In DNA form, the CDR3 reads TGTGCCAGCAGGGACCTATCCTCTGGGGCCAACGTCCTGACTTTC.

The chain carries TRBV2 and TRBJ2-7; D is possibly TRBD2 (5 bases). CDR1 is SNHLY, CDR2 FYNNEI, per germline. This CDR3 contains 15 residues. Trimming removed 4 bases at V and 0 bases at J, with 13 bases between. CDR3 loop: CASSVSSVISYEQYF. Here the CDR3 DNA reads TGTGCCAGCAGTGTGAGTAGCGTGATCTCCTACGAGCAGTACTTC.